This is a list of T cell receptor beta chains from one sample in a study of blood T cells in healthy people across ages. TCRdb recomputed calls from the 5' RACE reads with MiXCR, one row per CDR3 protein. Of 1.2 million to 1.5 million distinct CDR3 sequences listed, approximately 38% are singletons. The sequencing sample was made of blood. The origin of the receptors is a woman aged 18-29 years in good health. Both conserved end residues are part of each CDR3. D genes are given only for firm matches. Expanded clones get a size class; other rows say once, few or many, or leave the size out.

once	TRBV6-5	TRBJ1-4	TRBD1	TGTGCCAGCAGTTACTTAAAACCTAAGACAGGGTCCGATGAAAAACTGTTTTTT	CASSYLKPKTGSDEKLFF
NA	TRBV2	TRBJ2-5	TRBD2	TGTGCCAGCAGTGAAGCGCTTCAGCCTAGCGGGGGATTCGCCCAGTACTTC	CASSEALQPSGGFAQYF
NA	TRBV20-1	TRBJ1-3	NA	TGCAGTGCTAGAGGTAGACCCGGGGAAGGAAACACCATATATTTT	CSARGRPGEGNTIYF
few	TRBV13	TRBJ2-7	NA	TGTGCCAGCAGCTTATCCAGGCATAGCGGCCACGAGCAGTACTTC	CASSLSRHSGHEQYF
NA	TRBV20-1	TRBJ1-2	TRBD1	TGCAGTGCTAGAGTTTGGTCGGGGGCTATTGGACAGGGATACTATGGCTACACCTTC	CSARVWSGAIGQGYYGYTF
NA	TRBV4-1	TRBJ2-5	NA	TGCGCCAGCAGCCAAGTGAGTGGCCCACCAGAGACCCAGTACTTC	CASSQVSGPPETQYF
NA	TRBV4-1	TRBJ1-2	TRBD1	TGCGCCAGCAGCCATAGCGGACAGGTGGACGGCTACACCTTC	CASSHSGQVDGYTF
NA	TRBV4-2	TRBJ2-5	NA	TGTGCCAGCAGCCAAGGAAAGCTTTCGGGTTCCCGGGGGGAGACCCAGTACTTC	CASSQGKLSGSRGETQYF
few	TRBV29-1	TRBJ1-2	TRBD1	TGCAGCGTATGGACAGGGAGGAACTATGGCTACACCTTC	CSVWTGRNYGYTF
NA	TRBV5-1	TRBJ2-5	NA	TGCGCCAGCAGACCCGGGGTGACCTACGTGCAGTACTTC	CASRPGVTYVQYF
few	TRBV28	TRBJ2-7	TRBD2	TGTGCCAGCAGTTTGCCCCCGACGGGAGGCTACGAGCAGTACTTC	CASSLPPTGGYEQYF
NA	TRBV25-1	TRBJ1-1	TRBD1	TGTGCCAGCAGTGATCACAGGGGACTGAACACTGAAGCTTTCTTT	CASSDHRGLNTEAFF
NA	TRBV4-1	TRBJ2-2	TRBD2	TGCGCCAGCAGCCAAGAAAGCGCTGCTCTAGCGGGAGACACGAACACCGGGGAGCTGTTTTTT	CASSQESAALAGDTNTGELFF
few	TRBV20-1	TRBJ2-3	TRBD2	TGCAGTGCTAGAGAAGGAACGGGAGGGCCGACTGGAGATACGCAGTATTTT	CSAREGTGGPTGDTQYF
NA	TRBV27	TRBJ2-5	NA	TGTGCCAGCAGTTTTACCGGCAATCCAAAAGAGACCCAGTACTTC	CASSFTGNPKETQYF
NA	TRBV5-1	TRBJ1-4	NA	TGCGCCAGCAGCCCTGGGAACGCTGTTAACGAAAAACTGTTTTTT	CASSPGNAVNEKLFF
NA	TRBV12-3/TRBV12-4	TRBJ1-1	NA	TGTGCCAGCACCCAGGAGGTGGGAACTGAAGCTTTCTTT	CASTQEVGTEAFF
NA	TRBV4-3	TRBJ2-7	NA	TGCGCCAGCAGCGTGGATAGGGGGAAGGGAAACAATGAGCAGTACTTC	CASSVDRGKGNNEQYF
NA	TRBV10-3	TRBJ1-1	NA	TGTGCCACCATACTCCAGGGTTCGGGGACTGAAGCTTTCTTT	CATILQGSGTEAFF
few	TRBV12-3/TRBV12-4	TRBJ2-1	TRBD2	TGTGCCAGCAGTTTACGGTGGTCTAGCGGGAGTCTGGACAATGAGCAGTTCTTC	CASSLRWSSGSLDNEQFF
NA	TRBV6-5	TRBJ2-1	NA	TGTGCCAGCAGTGCGGCAGGGTATATCGACAATGAGCAGTTCTTC	CASSAAGYIDNEQFF
NA	TRBV4-2	TRBJ1-2	NA	TGTGCCAGCAGCCAAGATTCTGGGACGGCTTTCTATGGCTACACCTTC	CASSQDSGTAFYGYTF
NA	TRBV4-1	TRBJ2-7	TRBD1	TGTGCCAGCAGCCAAGGGGACAGGACCTACGAGCAGTACTTC	CASSQGDRTYEQYF
NA	TRBV5-1	TRBJ2-1	TRBD2	TGCGTCAGCAGAAACGGACTAGCGAGCTACAATGAGCAGTTCTTC	CVSRNGLASYNEQFF
NA	TRBV12-3/TRBV12-4	TRBJ1-5	TRBD1	TGTGCCAGCAGTTTAGCAACTGGACAGGGGGGGAATCAGCCCCAGCATTTT	CASSLATGQGGNQPQHF
NA	TRBV5-1	TRBJ2-7	NA	TGCGCCAGCAGTACCTCGGGACCCTCTTTCGAGCAGTACTTC	CASSTSGPSFEQYF
NA	TRBV27	TRBJ2-7	TRBD1	TGTGCCAGCAGTTTTAGTGACAGGGACAACGAGCAGTACTTC	CASSFSDRDNEQYF
NA	TRBV7-8	TRBJ1-5	NA	TGTGCCAGCAGCTTAACGCGGGGGTATAGCAATCAGCCCCAGCATTTT	CASSLTRGYSNQPQHF
NA	TRBV6-5	TRBJ2-2	NA	TGTGCCGGCAGTTACTCACGCCCCGGGGAGCTGTTTTTT	CAGSYSRPGELFF
NA	TRBV4-1	TRBJ2-2	TRBD2	TGCGCCGGCAGCCCTGTGACGGGAGGCCGAGGCACCGGGGAGCTGTTTTTT	CAGSPVTGGRGTGELFF
NA	TRBV6-1	TRBJ1-1	NA	TGTGCCAGCAAGCGGGAGATGAACACTGAAGCTTTCTTT	CASKREMNTEAFF
NA	TRBV3-1	TRBJ2-3	NA	TGTGCCAGCAGCTGGGGGGTATACACAGATACGCAGTATTTT	CASSWGVYTDTQYF
NA	TRBV5-1	TRBJ2-3	TRBD1	TGCGCCAGCAGCTTCCCTTTCGGACAGGTAAAGATTAGCACAGATACGCAGTATTTT	CASSFPFGQVKISTDTQYF
NA	TRBV5-1	TRBJ2-5	NA	TGCGCCAGCAGCTTACGACTAGAAGAGACCCAGTACTTC	CASSLRLEETQYF
NA	TRBV7-9	TRBJ2-5	NA	TGTGCCAGCAGCCCCGCGCAGTACTTC	CASSPAQYF
many	TRBV29-1	TRBJ2-5	NA	TGCAGCGTTGCATGGGGAACCCAAGAGACCCAGTACTTC	CSVAWGTQETQYF
few	TRBV5-1	TRBJ2-7	NA	TGCGCCAGCAGCTTGGGCCGCCCGGGGTACGAGCAGTACTTC	CASSLGRPGYEQYF
NA	TRBV20-1	TRBJ1-1	NA	TGCAGTGCTAGAGAGGTCATCAACACTGAAGCTTTCTTT	CSAREVINTEAFF
NA	TRBV2	TRBJ2-3	TRBD2	TGTGCCAGCAGTGAGGGACGAGCGGGATCAGATACGCAGTATTTT	CASSEGRAGSDTQYF
few	TRBV21-1	TRBJ2-3	NA	TGTGCCAGCAGCAAAGGTAATGGGACTAGCGGGTCCTTCGGCGCAGATACGCAGTATTTT	CASSKGNGTSGSFGADTQYF
NA	TRBV4-1	TRBJ2-1	NA	TGCGCCAGCAGCCAGATGGCGAGCGAGCAGTTCTTC	CASSQMASEQFF
NA	TRBV11-3	TRBJ2-1	NA	TGTGCCAGCAGCTTAGACTACAGCCGTGGGGATGAGCAGTTCTTC	CASSLDYSRGDEQFF
NA	TRBV27	TRBJ1-2	NA	TGTGCCAGCAGCGTCAACAGGACCAGTGGCTACACCTTC	CASSVNRTSGYTF
NA	TRBV12-3/TRBV12-4	TRBJ2-1	TRBD2	TGTGCCAGCAGTTTAGTAGCGGGAGTCGGCTACAATGAGCAGTTCTTC	CASSLVAGVGYNEQFF
few	TRBV4-1	TRBJ2-1	NA	TGCGCCAGCAGCCGGGCCCCAGGAGATACCCCACAGTTCTTC	CASSRAPGDTPQFF
NA	TRBV4-3	TRBJ2-1	NA	TGCGCCAGCAGGCCGACTACGAGCTCCTACAATGAGCAGTTCTTC	CASRPTTSSYNEQFF
NA	TRBV6-1	TRBJ2-1	NA	TGTGCCAGCTCCGCAGCGAGCTCCTACAATGAGCAGTTCTTC	CASSAASSYNEQFF
NA	TRBV15	TRBJ1-2	TRBD1	TGTGCCACCAGCAGAGGAACAGGGGGCAAGGGCTACACCTTC	CATSRGTGGKGYTF
NA	TRBV7-2	TRBJ1-5	TRBD1	TGTGCCAGCACCTTACCGGGACAGAATGTTCAGCCCCAGCATTTT	CASTLPGQNVQPQHF
NA	TRBV30	TRBJ2-4	TRBD1	TGTGCCTGGAGCGAGACAGGGGGCCTGTACTTC	CAWSETGGLYF
many	TRBV5-1	TRBJ1-2	NA	TGCGCCAGCAGCTTGGATACAGCCACCTATGGCTACACCTTC	CASSLDTATYGYTF
NA	TRBV6-5	TRBJ1-2	TRBD1	TGTGCCAGCAGACTTCCGGGACAGCGCTATGGCTACACCTTC	CASRLPGQRYGYTF